Listed here are 18 T cell receptor beta chains from one sample, sequenced in a study of cytomegalovirus exposure and HLA in healthy donors. The PCR used 60 Vbeta and 13 Jbeta primers. Measured with immunoSEQ multiplex PCR; TCRdb has only the in-frame clones, and not every one. The data hold 50,000 to 65,000 clones, with more than 65% observed a single time. The sequencing input was PBMCs. The receptors derive from a woman under 30 in good health and CMV-seronegative.

This rearrangement joins TRBV11-3 to TRBJ2-3; 11 nucleotides align to TRBD2. V shed 3 bases and J 5 bases; nucleotides not matched to a gene: 7. The CDR3 spans 16 residues. The V gene's germline CDR1 is SGHNT and CDR2 YENEEA. The CDR3 region is CASSLGLAGGGDTQYF. The CDR3 nucleotides are TGTGCCAGCAGCTTGGGGCTAGCGGGAGGAGGAGATACGCAGTATTTT.

V is TRBV7-2 and J is TRBJ1-3; 9 bases are shared with TRBD1. With 5 bases clipped from V and 1 base from J, the junction kept 3 bases outside the gene matches. Germline V gene sequence: CDR1 SGHTA, CDR2 FQGNSA. This CDR3 is 15 amino acids long. The CDR3 DNA reads as TGTGCCAGCAGCGAACAGGGGGCTTCTGGAAACACCATATATTTT. This sequence encodes CASSEQGASGNTIYF.

This chain links TRBV10-1 with TRBJ1-4, with D possibly matching TRBD1 (6 bases). Germline CDR1 WNHNN, CDR2 SYGVQD (reference sequence). The CDR3 has 15 amino acids. V was clipped by 2 bases and J by 8 bases, with 15 bases between them. The CDR3 nucleotides read TGCGCCAGCAGTGAGGGACAAGGGGGATCCGAAAAACTGTTTTTT. This sequence encodes CASSEGQGGSEKLFF.

This rearrangement joins TRBV11-2 to TRBJ1-4; D is perhaps TRBD1 (6 bases). CDR3 length: 15 amino acids. Per the germline V gene, CDR1 is SGHAT and CDR2 is FQNNGV. V lost 2 bases and J lost 9, with 16 bases in between. The CDR3 bases are TGTGCCAGCAGCTTAACGAGGGACAACGAGAAAAAACTGTTTTTT. Residues: CASSLTRDNEKKLFF.

The genes are TRBV5-1 and TRBJ2-4, with a possible D match to TRBD1 (6 bases). Germline V gene data show CDR1 as SGHRS and CDR2 as YFSETQ. V gave up 0 bases and J gave up 6 bases, with 7 bases separating them. This CDR3 spans 13 amino acids. CDR3 in DNA: TGCGCCAGCAGCTTGGGGGACATAAACATTCAGTACTTC. Amino acid sequence: CASSLGDINIQYF.

This clone was recorded only once. The chain recombines TRBV5-1 with TRBJ2-1; the D gene is possibly TRBD1 (5 bases). This CDR3 is built from 15 residues. Trimming stripped 4 bases from V and 2 bases from J, with 13 bases between. Germline V gives CDR1 SGHRS, CDR2 YFSETQ. The CDR3 spells CASSGTGATYNEQFF. The CDR3 bases are TGCGCCAGCAGCGGAACAGGCGCTACCTACAATGAGCAGTTCTTC.

V usage is TRBV5-4 and J usage is TRBJ2-2; 8 nucleotides line up with TRBD1. Germline CDR1 reads SGHNT; CDR2 reads YYREEE (reference sequence). CDR3 length equals 16 residues. V lost 4 bases, J lost 3 bases, and 8 bases stayed unmatched. The CDR3 bases are TGTGCCAGCAGCGCGGGACAGGCTATCGACACCGGGGAGCTGTTTTTT. It translates to CASSAGQAIDTGELFF.

In its sample, this clone was seen a few times. The chain joins TRBV6-7 to TRBJ2-1; TRBD2 aligns across 10 bases. TRBV6-7 is reported as an ORF; its role is uncertain. V lost 0 bases and J lost 8; bases outside the gene matches: 13. CDR3 length equals 18 residues. CDR3 sequence (DNA): TGTGCCAGCAGTTACTCCCTCAGGACTAGCGGCCCTCTCGATGAGCAGTTCTTC. Protein product: CASSYSLRTSGPLDEQFF.

The chain carries TRBV6-5 and TRBJ1-1, with 12 bases identical to TRBD1. Germline V gene lookup returns CDR1 MNHEY and CDR2 SVGAGI. V was clipped by 5 bases and J by 10 bases; unmatched bases: 5. This CDR3 contains 13 residues. The CDR3 loop is CASSPRDRGRAFF. The DNA of the CDR3 is TGTGCCAGCAGTCCCCGGGACAGGGGGCGAGCTTTCTTT.

For this clone: The junction and the germline gene differ at one end; a read error may be behind it. The rearrangement links TRBV7-9 to TRBJ2-1; 8 bases are a match to TRBD2. Looked up from germline, CDR1 is SEHNR and CDR2 is FQNEAQ (reference sequence). The length of the CDR3 is 12 residues. CDR3 amino acids: CASSVAGLEQFF. The CDR3 DNA reads as TGTGCCAGCAGCGTAGCGGGACTCGAGCAGTTCTTC.

V usage is TRBV25-1 and J usage is TRBJ1-6; D gene uncertain. The CDR3 has 13 residues. Germline CDR1 reads MGHDK; CDR2 reads SYGVNS. Trimming stripped 5 bases from V and 10 bases from J, with 12 bases between. The CDR3 DNA reads as TGTGCCAGCAGTTTCGGGAAACGGTCACCCCTCCACTTT. It codes for CASSFGKRSPLHF.

The chain employs TRBV27 and TRBJ2-1; 7 positions match TRBD2. Germline V CDR1 and CDR2: MNHEY, SMNVEV (reference sequence). This CDR3 is 13 amino acids long. Trimming at V came to 3 bases and at J to 10 bases, leaving 6 bases not matched to a gene. CDR3 protein: CASSLVAGVEQFF. CDR3 coding DNA: TGTGCCAGCAGTTTGGTTGCGGGAGTAGAGCAGTTCTTC.

The V call is TRBV28, the J call TRBJ1-1, with TRBD1 as a possible D gene (6 bases). The V end was cut by 6 bases, the J end by 0 bases, with 17 bases between. The V gene's germline CDR1 is MDHEN and CDR2 SYDVKM. CDR3 size: 16 residues. CDR3 loop: CASRPQFRGMNTEAFF. In DNA, the CDR3 is TGTGCCAGCAGACCTCAATTCAGGGGTATGAACACTGAAGCTTTCTTT.

The rearrangement links TRBV18 to TRBJ1-6; D is ambiguous. V lost 1 base and J lost 8, with 15 bases in between. This CDR3 is 16 amino acids long. CDR1 KGHSH and CDR2 LQKENI come from the germline V gene. CDR3 nucleotide sequence: TGTGCCAGCTCACCACGGCCGGTCCTTCAGGATTCACCCCTCCACTTT. The encoded protein is CASSPRPVLQDSPLHF. Using reference TRBV18 and TRBJ1-6 for the parts outside the CDR3, the full variable domain is NAGVMQNPRHLVRRRGQEARLRCSPMKGHSHVYWYRQLPEEGLKFMVYLQKENIIDESGMPKERFSAEFPKEGPSILRIQQVVRGDSAAYFCASSPRPVLQDSPLHFGNGTRLTVT.

This chain connects TRBV7-3 to TRBJ2-7; possible D gene TRBD2, 6 bases. The V gene lost 5 bases and the J gene lost 3 bases, with 11 bases spanning the gap. Germline assignment: CDR1 SGHTA and CDR2 FQGTGA. CDR3 length: 13 residues. The DNA for the CDR3 is TGTGCCAGCAGCCCAGGAGGGGACTACGAGCAGTACTTC. It specifies CASSPGGDYEQYF.

This clone was observed a single time. This chain links TRBV7-9 with TRBJ2-7, with 7 bases fitting TRBD1. Germline values: CDR1 SEHNR, CDR2 FQNEAQ (reference sequence). The trim removed 5 bases at V and 4 bases at J, leaving 11 bases unmatched. The CDR3 loop spans 15 amino acids. CDR3 region: CASSPQDRATYEQYF. CDR3 in DNA: TGTGCCAGCAGCCCCCAAGACAGGGCCACTTACGAGCAGTACTTC.

V usage is TRBV11-2 and J usage is TRBJ2-3; possible D gene TRBD2, 6 bases. V lost 5 bases and J 2 bases, leaving 14 bases between the germline ends. The CDR3 has 15 residues. Looked up from germline, CDR1 is SGHAT and CDR2 is FQNNGV. CDR3 in DNA: TGTGCCAGCAGCCCAGTGGGACTGTTCACAGATACGCAGTATTTT. Translated, it gives CASSPVGLFTDTQYF.

The chain employs TRBV9 and TRBJ2-3, with TRBD2 matching over 11 bases. The CDR3 length is 18 residues. CDR1 SGDLS and CDR2 YYNGEE come from the germline V gene. The V gene end was trimmed by 0 bases and the J gene end by 1 base; junction bases not matched to a gene: 7. The chain's CDR3 is CASSVGLAGGTGTDTQYF. CDR3 bases: TGTGCCAGCAGCGTAGGGCTAGCGGGAGGAACGGGCACAGATACGCAGTATTTT.